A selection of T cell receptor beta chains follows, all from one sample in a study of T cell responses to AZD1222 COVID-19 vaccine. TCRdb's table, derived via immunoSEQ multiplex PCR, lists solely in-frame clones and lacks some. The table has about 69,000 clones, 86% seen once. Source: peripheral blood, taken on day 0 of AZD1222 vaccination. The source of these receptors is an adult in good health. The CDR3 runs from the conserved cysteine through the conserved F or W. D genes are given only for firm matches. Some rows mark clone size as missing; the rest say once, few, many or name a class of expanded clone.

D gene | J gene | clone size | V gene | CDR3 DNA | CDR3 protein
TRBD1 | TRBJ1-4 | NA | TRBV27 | TGTGCCAGCAGTTTAACAGGGGTAGCTAATGAAAAACTGTTTTTT | CASSLTGVANEKLFF
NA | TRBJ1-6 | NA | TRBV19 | TGTGCCAGTAGTATCCTTGCCCGAGTTGGCTCACCCCTCCACTTT | CASSILARVGSPLHF
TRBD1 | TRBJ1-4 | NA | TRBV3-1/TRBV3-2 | TGTGCCAGCAGCCATGCATTGACAGGGTCCAGAGAAAAACTGTTTTTT | CASSHALTGSREKLFF
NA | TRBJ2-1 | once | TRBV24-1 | TGTGCCACTGGGACTCACCCTAACAATGAGCAGTTCTTC | CATGTHPNNEQFF
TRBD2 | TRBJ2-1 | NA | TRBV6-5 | TGTGCCAGCAGTTTTTCAGCGGGAGGACCGGATGAGCAGTTCTTC | CASSFSAGGPDEQFF
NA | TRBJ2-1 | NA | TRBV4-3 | TGCGCCAGCAGCCAGTGGAGAGGGAATGAGCAGTTCTTC | CASSQWRGNEQFF
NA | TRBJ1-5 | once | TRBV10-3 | TGTGCCACCCAGCGACAGAGCAATCAGCCCCAGCATTTT | CATQRQSNQPQHF
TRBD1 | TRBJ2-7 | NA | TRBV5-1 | TGCGCCAGCACGGTCGGACAGGGACTCTCCTACGAGCAGTACTTC | CASTVGQGLSYEQYF
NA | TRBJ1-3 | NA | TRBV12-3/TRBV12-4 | TGTGCCAGCAGTTTAGCCCGTAGGGACACCATATATTTT | CASSLARRDTIYF
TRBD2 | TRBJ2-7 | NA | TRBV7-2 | TGTGCCAGCAGCTTAGGCGCGGGACTAGCGTCCTACGAGCAGTACTTC | CASSLGAGLASYEQYF
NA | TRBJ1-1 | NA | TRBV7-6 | TGTGCCAGCGGGACGGGGGTAAACACTGAAGCTTTCTTT | CASGTGVNTEAFF
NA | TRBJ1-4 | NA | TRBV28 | TGTGCCAGCAGTTTTGAGGGGGGGCGAGTCGAAAAACTGTTTTTT | CASSFEGGRVEKLFF
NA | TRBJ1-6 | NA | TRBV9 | TGTGCCAGCAGCGTAGACCCGGCTAATAGTAATTCACCCCTCCACTTT | CASSVDPANSNSPLHF
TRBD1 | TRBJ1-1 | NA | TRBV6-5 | TGTGCCAGCAGCGATAGGGACAGGGGGGAAGAAGCTTTCTTT | CASSDRDRGEEAFF
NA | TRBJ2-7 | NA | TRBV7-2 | TGTGCCAGCAGCTTGGATGTAGGGATGTACGAGCAGTACTTC | CASSLDVGMYEQYF
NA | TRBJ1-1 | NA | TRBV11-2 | TGTGCCAGCAGCTTAACCGGACACAAGAACACTGAAGCTTTCTTT | CASSLTGHKNTEAFF
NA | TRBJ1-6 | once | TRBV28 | TGTGCCACCGGGCGGGGGCGGCGATCACCCCTCCACTTT | CATGRGRRSPLHF
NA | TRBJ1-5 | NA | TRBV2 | TGTGCCAGCAGTGTATGGGGGAGCCATCAGCCCCAGCATTTT | CASSVWGSHQPQHF
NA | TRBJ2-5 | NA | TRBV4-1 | TGCGCCAGCAGCCCCCCAGGGGCTAGACGGGAGACCCAGTACTTC | CASSPPGARRETQYF
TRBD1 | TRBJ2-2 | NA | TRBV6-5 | TGTGCCAGTAACCGACAGGGAACAAGGACCGGGGAGCTGTTTTTT | CASNRQGTRTGELFF
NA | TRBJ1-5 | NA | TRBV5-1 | TGCGCCAGCAGCTTGCAGGTCAATCAGCCCCAGCATTTT | CASSLQVNQPQHF
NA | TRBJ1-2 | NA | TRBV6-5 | TGTGCCAGCAGACCACCGAACTATGGCTACACCTTC | CASRPPNYGYTF
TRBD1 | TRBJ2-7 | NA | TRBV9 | TGTGCCAGCAGCGTCGGGACAGGGTCAACCTACGAGCAGTACTTC | CASSVGTGSTYEQYF
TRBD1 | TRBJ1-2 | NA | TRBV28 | TGTGCCAGCAGCTTCAGGGACAGGGGGCTCCAATTAAACTATGGCTACACCTTC | CASSFRDRGLQLNYGYTF
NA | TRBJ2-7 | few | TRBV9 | TGTGCCAGCAGCGTAGGTTCCAGTAGCGATTCCTACGAGCAGTACTTC | CASSVGSSSDSYEQYF
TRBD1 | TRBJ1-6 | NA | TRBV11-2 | TGTGCCAGCAGCTTTCTCAGGGGGCGTAATTCACCCCTCCACTTT | CASSFLRGRNSPLHF
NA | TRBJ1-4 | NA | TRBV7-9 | TGTGCCAGCAGCACCCCAGGGGCGGCTAATGAAAAACTGTTTTTT | CASSTPGAANEKLFF
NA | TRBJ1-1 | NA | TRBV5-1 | TGCGCCAGCAGTTTGACAGATAACACTGAAGCTTTCTTT | CASSLTDNTEAFF
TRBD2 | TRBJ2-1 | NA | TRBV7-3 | TGTGCCAGCAGCTTGACTAGCGGGGGTCGTCCCTACAATGAGCAGTTCTTC | CASSLTSGGRPYNEQFF
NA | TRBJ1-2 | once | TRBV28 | TGTGCCAGCAGTTTAGGGTCTGGCACATCAGGCACCTTC | CASSLGSGTSGTF
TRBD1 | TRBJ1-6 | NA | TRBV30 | TGTGCCTGGAGTGGTTTTGGGACAGGGAATAATTCACCCCTCCACTTT | CAWSGFGTGNNSPLHF
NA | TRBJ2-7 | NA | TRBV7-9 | TGTGCCAGCAGCTCCACAACTCAGGGGATGTCCTACGAGCAGTACTTC | CASSSTTQGMSYEQYF
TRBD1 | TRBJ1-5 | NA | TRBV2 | TGTGCCAGCAGACAGGAGGGGGCGAGCAATCAGCCCCAGCATTTT | CASRQEGASNQPQHF
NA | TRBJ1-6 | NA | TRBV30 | TGTGCCTGGAGAAGCTCCTATAATTCACCCCTCCACTTT | CAWRSSYNSPLHF
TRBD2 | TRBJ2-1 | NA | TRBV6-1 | TGTGCCAGCAGTGAATGGAGCGGGGGGGGATTTAATGAGCAGTTCTTC | CASSEWSGGGFNEQFF
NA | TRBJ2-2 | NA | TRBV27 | TGTGCCAGCAGGTTGGACGGAACCGGGGAGCTGTTTTTT | CASRLDGTGELFF
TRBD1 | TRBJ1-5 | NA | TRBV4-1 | TGCGCCAGCAGCCAAGACTCGACAGGGGGCAATCAGCCCCAGCATTTT | CASSQDSTGGNQPQHF
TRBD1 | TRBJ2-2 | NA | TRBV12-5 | TGTGCTAGTGCCCCCGGGACAGGGGAAAGGGAGCTGTTTTTT | CASAPGTGERELFF
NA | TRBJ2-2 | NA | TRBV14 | TGTGCCAGCAGCCGACGGGGCGCGAACACCGGGGAGCTGTTTTTT | CASSRRGANTGELFF
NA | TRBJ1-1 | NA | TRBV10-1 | TGCGCCAGCAGTGAAGGCCTCGCGACGAACACTGAAGCTTTCTTT | CASSEGLATNTEAFF
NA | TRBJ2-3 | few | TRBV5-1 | TGCGCCAGCAGCCGTAGCCCTAGCACAGATACGCAGTATTTT | CASSRSPSTDTQYF
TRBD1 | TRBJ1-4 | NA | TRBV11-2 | TGTGCCAGCAGCTTAGGCACCAGGGGGATCGTTAATGAAAAACTGTTTTTT | CASSLGTRGIVNEKLFF
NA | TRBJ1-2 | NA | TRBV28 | TGTGCCAGCACCTCCAGGGAATCCGGCTATGGCTACACCTTC | CASTSRESGYGYTF
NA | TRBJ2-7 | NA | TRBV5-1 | TGCGCCAGCAGCCTCCGGGTGGGGGGCGACGAGCAGTACTTC | CASSLRVGGDEQYF